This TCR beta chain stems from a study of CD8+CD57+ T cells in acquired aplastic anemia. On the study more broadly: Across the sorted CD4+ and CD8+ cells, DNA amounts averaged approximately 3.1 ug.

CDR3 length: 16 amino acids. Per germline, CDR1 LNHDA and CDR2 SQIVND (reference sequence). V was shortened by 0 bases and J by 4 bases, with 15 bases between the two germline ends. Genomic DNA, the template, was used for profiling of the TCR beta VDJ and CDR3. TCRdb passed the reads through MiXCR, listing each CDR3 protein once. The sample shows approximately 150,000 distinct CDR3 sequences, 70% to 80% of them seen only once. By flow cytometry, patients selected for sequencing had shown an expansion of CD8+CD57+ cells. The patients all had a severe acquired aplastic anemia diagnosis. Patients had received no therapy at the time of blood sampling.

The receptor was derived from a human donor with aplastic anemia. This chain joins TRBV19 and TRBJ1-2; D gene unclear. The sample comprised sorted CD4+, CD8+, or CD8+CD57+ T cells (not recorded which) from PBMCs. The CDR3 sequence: CASSIDGSGEFYGYTF. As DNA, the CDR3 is TGTGCCAGTAGTATAGATGGGTCCGGGGAGTTCTATGGCTACACCTTC.